Listed below are T cell receptor beta chains from one sample, sequenced in a study of cytomegalovirus exposure and HLA in healthy donors. Sequencing used immunoSEQ multiplex PCR; TCRdb keeps in-frame clones, though not all of them. The sample includes 180,000 or so clones, roughly 84% of them seen just once. The source material was PBMCs. These receptor sequences come from a woman aged 25 to 39 in good health and CMV-seropositive. Each CDR3 is given with its conserved first and last residue. A D gene is named only where the DNA matches it firmly. Where a row states a size, it is once, few, many or the class of an expanded clone; other rows omit it.

d_call j_call clone_size v_call cdr3_nt cdr3_aa
NA TRBJ1-2 NA TRBV6-1 TGTGCCAGCATACTCCTTGGACAGAACTATGGCTACACCTTC CASILLGQNYGYTF
TRBD1 TRBJ2-1 NA TRBV19 TGTGCCAGTAGTATCGGGACAGGGGGCTTCCGGAACAATGAGCAGTTCTTC CASSIGTGGFRNNEQFF
TRBD1 TRBJ1-2 NA TRBV6-5 TGTGCCAGCCGGGACAGCTATGGCTACACCTTC CASRDSYGYTF
TRBD1 TRBJ2-7 NA TRBV19 TGTGCCAGTAGCATCGGACAGGGACCTGCCACTTTC CASSIGQGPATF
NA TRBJ1-5 NA TRBV6-5 TGTGCCAGCAGCACTGGGCAGGGGCAGCCCCAGCATTTT CASSTGQGQPQHF
TRBD1 TRBJ2-7 NA TRBV10-3 TGTGCCATCAGTTTGGACAGGGATTCCTACGAGCAGTACTTC CAISLDRDSYEQYF
NA TRBJ2-1 NA TRBV5-4 TGTGCCAGCAGCAACGACCTAGGGGCGTTCAGGAAGGTGGACGACAATGAGCAGTTCTTC CASSNDLGAFRKVDDNEQFF
NA TRBJ1-1 NA TRBV20-1 TGCAGTGCTATCGACAGAGACGAAGCTTTCTTT CSAIDRDEAFF
TRBD1 TRBJ1-5 NA TRBV6-1 TGTGCCAGCATTATTGGACAGGGCTCGGCTCAGCCCCAGCATTTT CASIIGQGSAQPQHF
NA TRBJ1-1 NA TRBV2 TGTGCCAGCAGTGCGAACAGGAACACTGAAGCTTTCTTT CASSANRNTEAFF
TRBD1 TRBJ2-7 NA TRBV6-5 TGTGCCAGCAGTTATAGGGACAGCTACGAGCAGTACTTC CASSYRDSYEQYF
TRBD1 TRBJ2-2 NA TRBV10-1 TGCGCCAGCAGCAAGGACAGGGCTCGTACCGGGGAGCTGTTTTTT CASSKDRARTGELFF
TRBD1 TRBJ2-2 NA TRBV28 TGTGCCAGCAGGACAGGGGGCCGGTCCACCGGGGAGCTGTTTTTT CASRTGGRSTGELFF
TRBD2 TRBJ2-7 NA TRBV2 TGTGCCAGCAGGGGAGGACTAGCGGGAGTTTACGAGCAGTACTTC CASRGGLAGVYEQYF
NA TRBJ1-1 once TRBV11-2 TGTGCCAGCAGCTTTTTCTCGGACACTGAAGCTTTCTTT CASSFFSDTEAFF
TRBD1 TRBJ1-4 NA TRBV5-1 TGCGCCAGCAGCGTAATGACAGGGGATGAAAAACTGTTTTTT CASSVMTGDEKLFF
TRBD2 TRBJ2-5 NA TRBV28 TGTGCCAGCAGACCCAGACTAGCGGGCTTGGAGACCCAGTACTTC CASRPRLAGLETQYF
NA TRBJ1-2 few TRBV10-3 TGTGCCATCAGTGATGTGATAGCCCGCTCGAACTATGGCTACACCTTC CAISDVIARSNYGYTF
TRBD2 TRBJ2-1 few TRBV7-8 TGTGCCAGCAGCCCACTAGCGGTCTCAAGCAATGAGCAGTTCTTC CASSPLAVSSNEQFF
TRBD1 TRBJ1-1 NA TRBV20-1 TGCAGTGCTAGGGGACAGCATGAAGCTTTCTTT CSARGQHEAFF
TRBD2 TRBJ2-1 NA TRBV15 TGTGCCACCAGCAGAGGGACTAGCGGGACTAACAATGAGCAGTTCTTC CATSRGTSGTNNEQFF
TRBD2 TRBJ2-7 NA TRBV10-3 TGTGCCATCAGTGAGGGCGGGAGGGCCTCCTACGAGCAGTACTTC CAISEGGRASYEQYF
NA TRBJ1-5 NA TRBV28 TGTGCCAGCAGCCTGGGAGGTAATAGCAATCAGCCCCAGCATTTT CASSLGGNSNQPQHF
NA TRBJ1-4 NA TRBV2 TGTGCCAGCAGTGAAGCGGGTCAGGGTGAAAAACTGTTTTTT CASSEAGQGEKLFF
TRBD2 TRBJ2-5 NA TRBV5-4 TGTGCCAGCAGCCCCCCGGGACTACAAGAGACCCAGTACTTC CASSPPGLQETQYF
NA TRBJ1-2 NA TRBV20-1 TGCAGTGCCTCAGGGATGGCTGGCTACACCTTC CSASGMAGYTF
NA TRBJ1-1 NA TRBV29-1 TGCAGCGTTGATGCGGTGGAAACTTCGTTT CSVDAVETSF
TRBD1 TRBJ2-7 NA TRBV25-1 TGTGCCAGTATGGGACAGGGGTACTACGAGCAGTACTTC CASMGQGYYEQYF
NA TRBJ2-2 NA TRBV2 TGTGCCAGCAAGAAGGGACTGACCGGGGAGCTGTTTTTT CASKKGLTGELFF
NA TRBJ1-5 NA TRBV6-5 TGTGCCAGCAGTTCTCTCGGGCGGGGGGGACAGCCCCAGCATTTT CASSSLGRGGQPQHF
NA TRBJ1-2 NA TRBV6-6 TGTGCCAGCAGTTACTCGGAGCCGAACCTCTATGGCTACACCTTC CASSYSEPNLYGYTF
NA TRBJ2-2 NA TRBV6-1 TGTGCCAGCAGTGATTTATCCAGCGGGGAGCTGTTTTTT CASSDLSSGELFF
TRBD1 TRBJ1-2 once TRBV5-4 TGTGCCAGCAGCGTCCAGGGGGACCTTTATGGCTACACCTTC CASSVQGDLYGYTF
TRBD1 TRBJ2-7 NA TRBV27 TGTGCCAGCAGGCTGGGCAGGGACAGGGGTTACGAGCAGTACTTC CASRLGRDRGYEQYF
NA TRBJ2-1 NA TRBV4-1 TGCGCCAGCAGCCTCAACGAGGACAGTTCCTACAATGAGCAGTTCTTC CASSLNEDSSYNEQFF
TRBD1 TRBJ2-2 NA TRBV5-1 TGCGCCAGCAGAGTTCGGACAGGGGTTAACACCGGGGAGCTGTTTTTT CASRVRTGVNTGELFF
TRBD2 TRBJ2-5 NA TRBV30 TGTGCCTGCCGGGAGGGGGGCGAGACCCAGTACTTC CACREGGETQYF
NA TRBJ2-2 NA TRBV18 TGTGCCAGCTCCCTCATGACAGGGAGGTCGAACACCGGGGAGCTGTTTTTT CASSLMTGRSNTGELFF
NA TRBJ2-3 NA TRBV14 TGTGCCAGCAGCCATCTCCCGACAGATACGCAGTATTTT CASSHLPTDTQYF
NA TRBJ2-5 NA TRBV5-4 TGTGCCAGCAGCTTGGGATTGGGAGTGGAGACCCAGTACTTC CASSLGLGVETQYF
NA TRBJ2-3 NA TRBV5-6 TGTGCCAGCAGCTTTGGCCCAGCCGGGAGCGGAGATACGCAGTATTTT CASSFGPAGSGDTQYF
TRBD1 TRBJ1-5 NA TRBV27 TGTGCCAGCAGTTTCGCCGGGACAGGCAATCAGCCCCAGCATTTT CASSFAGTGNQPQHF
NA TRBJ2-7 NA TRBV5-4 TGTGCCAGCAGCACCGGACAGCTGACCTACGAGCAGTACTTC CASSTGQLTYEQYF
NA TRBJ1-3 NA TRBV5-1 TGCGCCAGCAGCCCCTATGACAGGCTGTCCGGAAACACCATATATTTT CASSPYDRLSGNTIYF
NA TRBJ1-1 NA TRBV18 TGTGCCAGCTCAACGGAGGGGCACACTGAAGCTTTCTTT CASSTEGHTEAFF
NA TRBJ2-7 NA TRBV27 TGTGCCAGCAGGCCTAGCGCCTACGAGCAGTACTTC CASRPSAYEQYF
NA TRBJ2-7 NA TRBV9 TGTGCCAGCAGCGTCGACAGTTTCCCCTCCTACGAGCAGTACTTC CASSVDSFPSYEQYF
NA TRBJ2-7 once TRBV7-6 TGTGCCAGCAGCCTTCGGGACGAGCAGTACTTC CASSLRDEQYF
NA TRBJ2-1 NA TRBV18 TGTGCCAGCTCACCACGCGTTGAGCAGTTCTTC CASSPRVEQFF
NA TRBJ2-1 once TRBV28 TGTGCCAGCAGTTTAGACGAAGCGGAATACAATGAGCAGTTCTTC CASSLDEAEYNEQFF
NA TRBJ1-1 once TRBV4-1 TGCGCCAGCAGCCTTCTAACGGGAGCGAACACTGAAGCTTTCTTT CASSLLTGANTEAFF
TRBD1 TRBJ2-2 NA TRBV7-7 TGTGCTAGCAGCAGAACAGGGGACCCCACCGGGGAGCTGTTTTTT CASSRTGDPTGELFF
NA TRBJ2-1 NA TRBV10-3 TGTGCCATCAGTGGGGGACTTCCCAATGAGCAGTTCTTC CAISGGLPNEQFF
TRBD2 TRBJ2-3 few TRBV6-6 TGTGCCAGCAGCCGTGGGGCTAGCGGGGGGACAGATACGCAGTATTTT CASSRGASGGTDTQYF
TRBD1 TRBJ1-2 NA TRBV6-5 TGTGCCAGCAGTTATTCGAGACCGGGACAGGGGCATGGCTACACCTTC CASSYSRPGQGHGYTF